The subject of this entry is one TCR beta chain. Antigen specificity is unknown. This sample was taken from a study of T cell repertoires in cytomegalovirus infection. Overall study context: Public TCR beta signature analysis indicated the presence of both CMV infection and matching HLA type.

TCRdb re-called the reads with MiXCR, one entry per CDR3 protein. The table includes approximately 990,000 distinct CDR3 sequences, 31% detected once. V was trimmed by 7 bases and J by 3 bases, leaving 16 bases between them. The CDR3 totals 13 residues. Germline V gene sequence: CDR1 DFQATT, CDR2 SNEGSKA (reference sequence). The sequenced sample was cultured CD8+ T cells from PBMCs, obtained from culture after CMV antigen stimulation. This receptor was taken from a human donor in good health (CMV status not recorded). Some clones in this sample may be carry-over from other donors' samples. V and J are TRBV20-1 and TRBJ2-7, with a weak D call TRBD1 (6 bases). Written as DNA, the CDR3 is TGCAGTGTCTTTCGGACAGCATACTACGAGCAGTACGTC. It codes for CSVFRTAYYEQYV.